One and the same sample provided the 26 T cell receptor beta chains below, sequenced in a study of blood T cell repertoires in COVID-19. Clones were read by immunoSEQ multiplex PCR, and TCRdb kept only the in-frame ones, dropping some. This sample yields 200,000 to 300,000 clones, of which more than 75% are seen a single time; roughly 9.8% belongs to the top ten. What was sequenced was peripheral blood. All receptors come from a man aged 40-49 years who had recovered from COVID-19.

The V and J genes are TRBV19 and TRBJ1-5, with 9 bases matching TRBD1. The junction had 10 bases not matched to a gene; V was cut back by 6 bases and J by 7 bases. The germline CDR1 and CDR2 sequences are LNHDA and SQIVND (reference sequence). The CDR3 totals 15 residues. CDR3 residues: CASRDRGKGNQPQHF. CDR3 nucleotides: TGTGCCAGTAGGGACAGGGGCAAGGGAAACCAGCCCCAGCATTTT.

The chain is built from TRBV19 and TRBJ1-6, with 8 positions matching TRBD1. After removal of 7 bases from V and 10 bases from J, the junction contained 9 bases not matched to a gene. CDR3 length: 14 amino acids. CDR1 is LNHDA, CDR2 SQIVND, per germline (reference sequence). The CDR3 nucleotides are TGTGCCAGTACCACCGCCAGGGGGCAATCACCCCTCCACTTT. Translating gives CASTTARGQSPLHF.

The table lists this clone with a count of one. The chain employs TRBV18 and TRBJ1-2, with D possibly matching TRBD1 (5 bases). Looked up from germline, CDR1 is KGHSH and CDR2 is LQKENI. Trimming removed 3 bases from V and 0 bases from J, with 14 bases in between. The length of the CDR3 is 16 residues. CDR3 sequence: CASSPAGFGTNYGYTF. The CDR3, as DNA: TGTGCCAGCTCACCGGCAGGGTTCGGAACTAACTATGGCTACACCTTC.

This clone has a single count. The CDR3 coding sequence is TGTGCCAGCCCCTCGGGACAGGGGTCTAAAGAGACCCAGTACTTC. As protein: CASPSGQGSKETQYF. V is TRBV5-8 and J is TRBJ2-5; TRBD1 aligns across 10 bases. This CDR3 has 15 amino acids. CDR1 is SGHTS, CDR2 YDEGEE, per germline. The J segment lost 3 bases and the V segment lost 7 bases, leaving 9 bases of the junction unmatched. The full variable domain, completed using reference TRBV5-8 and TRBJ2-5, is EAGVTQSPTHLIKTRGQQATLRCSPISGHTSVYWYQQALGLGLQFLLWYDEGEERNRGNFPPRFSGRQFPNYSSELNVNALELEDSALYLCASPSGQGSKETQYFGPGTRLLVL.

This clone showed up just once. The rearrangement joins TRBV6-1 to TRBJ1-2; 7 bases are shared with TRBD1. The junction had 8 bases not matched to a gene; V was cut back by 4 bases and J by 0 bases. Germline loops: CDR1 MNHNS, CDR2 SASEGT. The CDR3 sequence is 16 residues long. The CDR3 loop is CASSAVRQGTNYGYTF. The CDR3 DNA reads TGTGCCAGCAGTGCGGTCCGACAGGGAACTAACTATGGCTACACCTTC.

CDR3 DNA sequence: TGCAGCGCTAGGGGGGGTAGCACAGATACGCAGTATTTT. Its protein product is CSARGGSTDTQYF. The chain has TRBV29-1 and TRBJ2-3; D might be TRBD2 (7 bases). Germline CDR1 SQVTM, CDR2 ANQGSEA. There are 13 residues in the CDR3. Trimming removed 7 bases from V and 0 bases from J, with 11 bases in between.

The chain links TRBV5-1 to TRBJ2-7; D is uncertain. V shed 0 bases and J shed 5 bases, with 3 bases lying between them. Germline V gives CDR1 SGHRS, CDR2 YFSETQ. The CDR3 is 11 amino acids. The CDR3 loop reads CASSLANEQYF. The DNA for the CDR3 is TGCGCCAGCAGCTTGGCCAACGAGCAGTACTTC.

This clone appeared once. The rearrangement links TRBV5-6 to TRBJ1-2; perhaps TRBD1 as D (5 bases). The V end lost 0 bases, the J end lost 2 bases, and 11 bases lay between the germline ends. Per germline, CDR1 SGHDT and CDR2 YYEEEE. The CDR3 loop spans 15 amino acids. CDR3 sequence: CASSLGQWQNYGYTF. DNA for the CDR3: TGTGCCAGCAGCTTGGGACAGTGGCAGAACTATGGCTACACCTTC.

The chain has TRBV11-2 and TRBJ1-3; TRBD1 is a possible D gene (5 bases). Deletions cut 3 bases from V and 2 bases from J, with 11 bases between. This CDR3 has 15 amino acids. Per the germline V gene, CDR1 is SGHAT and CDR2 is FQNNGV. The CDR3 reads CASSLGTSPGNTIYF. CDR3 bases: TGTGCCAGCAGCTTGGGGACTAGCCCTGGAAACACCATATATTTT.

The V gene is TRBV9, the J gene TRBJ1-5; D gene ambiguous. Deletions cut 4 bases from V and 3 bases from J, with 8 bases between. Per the germline V gene, CDR1 is SGDLS and CDR2 is YYNGEE. The CDR3 runs 13 residues. This chain's CDR3 is CASSPAYNQPQHF. The DNA of the CDR3 is TGTGCCAGCAGCCCCGCCTACAATCAGCCCCAGCATTTT.

This clone was found a few times. The chain employs TRBV2 and TRBJ2-1; 10 nucleotides align to TRBD2. Losses at the gene ends were 7 bases for V and 7 bases for J; bases not matched to a gene: 10. CDR1 SNHLY and CDR2 FYNNEI come from the germline V gene. The CDR3 spans 15 residues. The CDR3 sequence is CASKRSLAGSNEQFF. Written as DNA, the CDR3 is TGTGCCAGCAAGCGTTCACTAGCGGGAAGTAATGAGCAGTTCTTC.

This clone came up once. The V and J genes are TRBV9 and TRBJ2-1; D unclear. V lost 7 bases and J lost 7, with 9 bases in between. Germline CDR1 and CDR2: SGDLS and YYNGEE. The CDR3 covers 11 residues. The CDR3 DNA reads as TGTGCCAGCTCAAGCCGGAATGAGCAGTTCTTC. It codes for CASSSRNEQFF.

The chain is built from TRBV19 and TRBJ2-2, with TRBD2 matching over 7 bases. In germline, CDR1 is LNHDA, CDR2 SQIVND (reference sequence). V lost 5 bases to trimming and J lost 2 bases; unmatched junction nucleotides: 8. The CDR3 loop spans 16 amino acids. CDR3 DNA: TGTGCCAGTAGTTCCCCCGGGGGGATTAACACCGGGGAGCTGTTTTTT. Protein: CASSSPGGINTGELFF.

The rearrangement links TRBV7-6 to TRBJ1-4; D gene unclear. The CDR3 covers 15 residues. Trimming left V 5 bases short and J 3 bases short, with 13 bases between. Per germline, CDR1 SGHVS and CDR2 FNYEAQ. CDR3 nucleotides: TGTGCCAGCAGCCTTACGGCGGCCCCTAATGAAAAACTGTTTTTT. It translates to CASSLTAAPNEKLFF.

The rearrangement links TRBV2 to TRBJ1-2; D perhaps matches TRBD1 (5 bases). Trimming shortened V by 5 bases and J by 1 base, and 11 bases separated the two germline ends. Germline V CDR1 and CDR2: SNHLY, FYNNEI. This CDR3 region has 14 residues. For the CDR3, the DNA is TGTGCCAGCAGTCGGGACTCCGGTAACTATGGCTACACCTTC. Its translation is CASSRDSGNYGYTF.

The CDR3 is CASSFLVRDGYTF. The CDR3 nucleotides are TGTGCCAGCAGTTTCCTCGTCAGGGATGGCTACACCTTC. This chain links TRBV28 with TRBJ1-2, with D possibly TRBD1 on 5 matching bases. Germline lookup yields CDR1 MDHEN and CDR2 SYDVKM. V lost 3 bases and J lost 6, with 11 bases in between. The CDR3 loop spans 13 amino acids.

V is TRBV19 and J is TRBJ2-5, with 9 nucleotides matching TRBD1. The trim removed 2 bases at V and 5 bases at J, leaving 9 bases unmatched. Germline V CDR1 and CDR2: LNHDA, SQIVND (reference sequence). This CDR3 spans 16 amino acids. CDR3 residues: CASSIYPDRGLETQYF. The CDR3 DNA reads as TGTGCCAGTAGTATATATCCGGACAGGGGTTTGGAGACCCAGTACTTC.

The chain carries TRBV15 and TRBJ1-1, with D possibly matching TRBD1 (5 bases). The CDR3 consists of 13 residues. CDR1 LNHNV and CDR2 YYDKDF come from the germline V gene (reference sequence). The V end lost 0 bases, the J end lost 10 bases, and 12 bases lay between the germline ends. CDR3 in amino acids: CATSRERGRGAFF. DNA for the CDR3: TGTGCCACCAGCAGAGAGAGAGGGAGGGGAGCTTTCTTT.

V is TRBV6-5 and J is TRBJ2-7; 10 bases map to TRBD1. Germline V gene sequence: CDR1 MNHEY, CDR2 SVGAGI. The CDR3 spans 15 residues. The J segment lost 3 bases and the V segment lost 2 bases, leaving 4 bases of the junction unmatched. The CDR3 protein is CASSYATGGGYEQYF. The CDR3 DNA follows: TGTGCCAGCAGTTACGCGACAGGGGGCGGCTACGAGCAGTACTTC.

Notes on this clone: The germline gene is not matched at one end of the junction; a read error may be the cause. The genes are TRBV29-1 and TRBJ1-2; D unresolved. CDR1 is SQVTM and CDR2 is ANQGSEA in the germline V gene. The CDR3 totals 11 residues. DNA for the CDR3: TGCAGCGTTGAAGTTTACTACGGCTACACCTTC. Residues: CSVEVYYGYTF.

The CDR3 nucleotides are TGTGCCAGTAAAAACACCGGGGAGCTGTTTTTT. This gives the protein CASKNTGELFF. The chain employs TRBV12-3 or TRBV12-4 and TRBJ2-2; no reliable D call. Trimming shortened V by 9 bases and J by 2 bases, and 4 bases separated the two germline ends. The CDR3 is 11 amino acids.

This clone was counted a single time. The chain recombines TRBV5-1 with TRBJ2-7; the match to TRBD2 covers 11 bases. The trim removed 0 bases at V and 9 bases at J, leaving 8 bases unmatched. Germline assignment: CDR1 SGHRS and CDR2 YFSETQ. This CDR3 is built from 15 residues. The DNA of the CDR3 is TGCGCCAGCAGCTTGGAGCTAGCGGGGGGAAGGGGGCAGTACTTC. Translation: CASSLELAGGRGQYF.

This chain uses TRBV11-3 with TRBJ2-5; TRBD2 matches 11 bases. The CDR3 totals 17 residues. The trim removed 1 base at V and 2 bases at J, leaving 6 bases unmatched. Germline V lookup: CDR1 SGHNT, CDR2 YENEEA. DNA for the CDR3: TGTGCCAGCAGCTTAGGGGGGACTAGCGGATCGCAAGAGACCCAGTACTTC. Its protein is CASSLGGTSGSQETQYF.

The rearrangement uses TRBV7-9 and TRBJ2-7; D unresolved. There are 13 residues in the CDR3. Deletions cut 6 bases from V and 6 bases from J, with 15 bases between. The germline CDR1 and CDR2 sequences are SEHNR and FQNEAQ (reference sequence). CDR3 amino acids: CASSSVATGEQYF. The CDR3 nucleotides are TGTGCCAGCAGTTCCGTCGCGACGGGCGAGCAGTACTTC.

The chain recombines TRBV5-3 with TRBJ1-6, with TRBD1 as a possible D gene (5 bases). TRBV5-3 is an ORF, and what it does is uncertain. V was trimmed by 7 bases and J by 0 bases, leaving 20 bases between them. The CDR3 spans 18 residues. As DNA, the CDR3 is TGTGCCAGATTTGGTGGGAGGGACCGGGTCTCCTATAATTCACCCCTCCACTTT. Protein sequence: CARFGGRDRVSYNSPLHF.

A single count supports this clone. V gene TRBV5-1 combines with J gene TRBJ2-5, with TRBD2 matching over 8 bases. Germline CDR1 reads SGHRS; CDR2 reads YFSETQ. This CDR3 contains 17 residues. J gave up 4 bases and V 4 bases, and 15 bases lay outside the gene matches. The DNA for the CDR3 is TGCGCCAGCAGCGTGAATCCCAGCGGGGGCCAGGGAGAGACCCAGTACTTC. This encodes CASSVNPSGGQGETQYF. The variable domain in full, with the rest retrieved from reference TRBV5-1 and TRBJ2-5, is KAGVTQTPRYLIKTRGQQVTLSCSPISGHRSVSWYQQTPGQGLQFLFEYFSETQRNKGNFPGRFSGRQFSNSRSEMNVSTLELGDSALYLCASSVNPSGGQGETQYFGPGTRLLVL.